Presented here are 8 T cell receptor beta chains from one specimen sequenced in a study of cytomegalovirus exposure and HLA in healthy donors. Clones were sequenced by immunoSEQ multiplex PCR, and TCRdb holds only the in-frame ones, with some missing. The sample yields around 220,000 clones, approximately 83% seen once. Sequencing was done on a sample of PBMCs. These receptors were obtained from a woman between 25 and 40 years old in good health and CMV-seropositive.

The chain links TRBV18 to TRBJ2-2; 7 bases map to TRBD2. V dropped 3 bases and J dropped 4; count of bases not matched to a gene: 8. There are 16 residues in the CDR3. CDR1 is KGHSH and CDR2 is LQKENI in the germline V gene. For the CDR3, the DNA is TGTGCCAGCTCACCCCCAAGTGGGGGGGGCACCGGGGAGCTGTTTTTT. Its protein product is CASSPPSGGGTGELFF.

This rearrangement joins TRBV20-1 to TRBJ1-2; tentatively, D is TRBD1 (5 bases). The V gene's germline CDR1 is DFQATT and CDR2 SNEGSKA (reference sequence). Deletions cut 5 bases from V and 8 bases from J, with 9 bases between. The CDR3 has 10 amino acids. The CDR3 region has the DNA TGCAGTGCTGGGGGTCGGGGCTACACCTTC. Its translation is CSAGGRGYTF.

The V gene is TRBV6-5, the J gene TRBJ1-2, with unresolved D. The V and J ends lost 6 bases and 1 base respectively, with 9 bases between them. The germline V gene has CDR1 MNHEY and CDR2 SVGAGI. This CDR3 has 13 residues. This chain's CDR3 is CASSPLGNYGYTF. Here the CDR3 DNA reads TGTGCCAGCAGCCCCCTGGGTAACTATGGCTACACCTTC.

The gene calls are TRBV2 and TRBJ2-7; TRBD2 aligns across 7 bases. V trimming: 5 bases; J trimming: 3 bases; junction bases outside the gene matches: 4. The CDR3 runs to 13 residues. From germline, CDR1 is SNHLY and CDR2 FYNNEI. The DNA for the CDR3 is TGTGCCAGCAGTATCAGCGGGAACTACGAGCAGTACTTC. It codes for CASSISGNYEQYF.

The chain is built from TRBV5-6 and TRBJ1-5, with D unclear. V lost 2 bases to trimming and J lost 3 bases, with 12 bases between them. Germline lookup yields CDR1 SGHDT and CDR2 YYEEEE. CDR3 length: 15 amino acids. The CDR3 sequence is CASSLSSSPNQPQHF. CDR3 DNA sequence: TGTGCCAGCAGCTTATCCAGCTCCCCCAATCAGCCCCAGCATTTT.

The chain carries TRBV27 and TRBJ2-1; D possibly corresponds to TRBD2 (5 bases). V was cut by 2 bases and J by 3 bases, with 5 bases left in between. The length of the CDR3 is 13 residues. From germline, CDR1 is MNHEY and CDR2 SMNVEV (reference sequence). CDR3 sequence reads: CASSLDYYNEQFF. For the CDR3, the DNA is TGTGCCAGCAGTTTAGACTACTACAATGAGCAGTTCTTC.

This sequence joins TRBV4-1 and TRBJ2-7; D gene uncertain. Germline CDR1 is MGHRA and CDR2 is YSYEKL. Trimming removed 3 bases at V and 0 bases at J, with 9 bases between. The length of the CDR3 is 14 residues. The CDR3 loop reads CASSQTRSSYEQYF. DNA of the CDR3: TGCGCCAGCAGCCAGACCAGGAGCTCCTACGAGCAGTACTTC.

The J gene is TRBJ2-4, the V gene TRBV29-1; 10 bases map to TRBD1. V lost 6 bases and J lost 10; bases outside the gene matches: 3. The germline gives CDR1 SQVTM, CDR2 ANQGSEA. This CDR3 is 11 amino acids long. CDR3 sequence: CSVGDRGIQYF. CDR3 in DNA: TGCAGCGTGGGGGACAGGGGAATTCAGTACTTC. Supplemented by reference TRBV29-1 and TRBJ2-4, the full variable domain reads SAVISQKPSRDICQRGTSLTIQCQVDSQVTMMFWYRQQPGQSLTLIATANQGSEATYESGFVIDKFPISRPNLTFSTLTVSNMSPEDSSIYLCSVGDRGIQYFGAGTRLSVL.